This TCR beta chain is from a study of OX40 agonist ivuxolimab in advanced cancers. Measured with immunoSEQ multiplex PCR; TCRdb has only the in-frame clones, and not every one. The data contain roughly 69,000 clones, around 86% of them seen just once; the ten biggest clones take up about 4.1%. The CDR3 runs to 13 residues. The V segment lost 4 bases and the J segment 4 bases; nucleotides outside the gene matches: 3. The germline CDR1 and CDR2 sequences are SGHTA and FQGNSA. Overall study findings and caveats: Among some nonresponders, normalized T-cell clonal expansion was also low. Researchers did not determine the expanded peripheral T cells' antigen specificity. At 0.1 to 3.0 mg/kg, CD4+ and CD8+ blood T cells expanded clonally by week 6.

Prior autoimmune disease or systemic immunosuppression barred patients. With regard to this clone: The antigen remains unidentified. Within the sample, other DNA sequences also encode this same CDR3.

The sequencing used CD4+ or CD8+ T cells sorted from blood, collected in a trial of the OX40 agonist ivuxolimab. This chain uses TRBV7-2 with TRBJ1-1; 7 bases match TRBD1. The clonotype comes from an adult with an advanced solid tumor such as melanoma, head and neck, liver or kidney cancer. CDR3 in amino acids: CASSYRGGTEAFF. In DNA form, the CDR3 reads TGTGCCAGCAGCTACAGGGGAGGCACTGAAGCTTTCTTT. Full variable domain (remainder filled in from reference TRBV7-2 and TRBJ1-1): GAGVSQSPSNKVTEKGKDVELRCDPISGHTALYWYRQSLGQGLEFLIYFQGNSAPDKSGLPSDRFSAERTGGSVSTLTIQRTQQEDSAVYLCASSYRGGTEAFFGQGTRLTVV.